These 18 T cell receptor beta chains were all obtained from the same sample, sequenced in a study of T cell changes during pregnancy in multiple sclerosis (dated by TCRdb to the late 2010s). Library prep was done by the immunoSEQ multiplex PCR assay. TCRdb took this table from immuneACCESS and kept in-frame rearrangements with V and J called. Such tables lack part of the clones; where checked against another copy, unresolved V genes explain under half of the gap, and the rest is unexplained. This sample gives roughly 38,000 clones in total; 94% of them show up just once. 7.5% to 10% of the sample goes to the ten largest clones. Sequencing was performed on CD8+ T cells from peripheral blood mononuclear cells, taken in the third trimester of pregnancy. The source is a female donor with multiple sclerosis, enrolled in a pregnancy study.

This chain connects TRBV4-2 to TRBJ2-1, with 13 nucleotides matching TRBD2. The CDR3 totals 16 residues. Germline trimming cut 1 base from V and 7 bases from J; bases unmatched to any gene: 4. CDR1 and CDR2 from the germline V gene are LGHNA and YNFKEQ. DNA of the CDR3: TGTGCCAGCAGCCAAGGGACTAGCGGGAGTACTAATGAGCAGTTCTTC. Protein sequence: CASSQGTSGSTNEQFF.

The chain uses TRBV27 and TRBJ2-3; 7 bases match TRBD2. After removal of 2 bases from V and 0 bases from J, the junction contained 8 bases not matched to a gene. Per the germline V gene, CDR1 is MNHEY and CDR2 is SMNVEV (reference sequence). The CDR3 consists of 17 residues. The CDR3 sequence: CASSLLAEKPSTDTQYF. CDR3 bases: TGTGCCAGCAGTTTACTAGCGGAAAAACCTAGCACAGATACGCAGTATTTT.

The rearrangement links TRBV7-2 to TRBJ2-1; D remains ambiguous. Germline V gene data show CDR1 as SGHTA and CDR2 as FQGNSA. V gave up 5 bases and J gave up 9 bases, with 11 bases separating them. The CDR3 has 12 residues. CDR3 DNA sequence: TGTGCCAGCAGCACTCTAGGTCGTGAGCAGTTCTTC. This translates into CASSTLGREQFF.

This chain joins TRBV5-1 and TRBJ2-7, with 8 positions matching TRBD2. In germline, CDR1 is SGHRS, CDR2 YFSETQ. J lost 5 bases, V lost 0 bases, and 7 bases had no gene match. This CDR3 has 15 amino acids. CDR3 residues: CASSLGTSSADEQYF. In DNA, the CDR3 is TGCGCCAGCAGCTTGGGGACTAGCTCTGCCGACGAGCAGTACTTC.

J is TRBJ2-5 and V is TRBV7-9, with D unresolved. The CDR3 totals 14 residues. Germline loops: CDR1 SEHNR, CDR2 FQNEAQ (reference sequence). The V end lost 9 bases, the J end lost 1 base, and 15 bases lay between the germline ends. The DNA of the CDR3 is TGTGCCAGTACGAGGCCAAACTTCCAAGAGACCCAGTACTTC. This gives the protein CASTRPNFQETQYF.

The chain uses TRBV21-1 and TRBJ2-1; TRBD2, the D gene given by the table, was not confirmed from the DNA. TRBV21-1 is a known pseudogene. This CDR3 region has 16 residues. CDR3 nucleotide sequence: TGTGCCAGCAGCAAAGCAAACGGGAGGGCCTGGGATGAGCAGTTCTTC. This sequence encodes CASSKANGRAWDEQFF.

CDR3 in DNA: TGTGCCAGCAGCTACACCCCGAGGGACGAGCAGTACTTC. Its protein product is CASSYTPRDEQYF. The chain combines TRBV6-5 with TRBJ2-7, with D maybe TRBD2 (5 bases). The germline V and J ends were trimmed by 6 bases and 5 bases, with 14 bases remaining between them. The germline CDR1 and CDR2 sequences are MNHEY and SVGAGI. CDR3 size: 13 residues.

The rearrangement uses TRBV7-8 and TRBJ1-2; 9 bases are shared with TRBD1. The CDR3 has 15 amino acids. The ends lost 4 bases at V and 4 bases at J; junction bases unmatched: 7. CDR1 SGHVS and CDR2 FQNEAQ come from the germline V gene. CDR3 coding DNA: TGTGCCAGCAGCTACTCCGGGACAGGGCCCTATGGCTACACCTTC. It codes for CASSYSGTGPYGYTF.

CDR3 protein: CASSKRGQGEAKNIQYF. CDR3 nucleotide sequence: TGTGCCAGCAGCAAACGGGGACAGGGAGAAGCCAAAAACATTCAGTACTTC. This chain connects TRBV21-1 to TRBJ2-4; no DNA check was done on the table's D call, TRBD1. TRBV21-1 is a pseudogene. The CDR3 runs 17 residues.

The chain employs TRBV2 and TRBJ2-6; D ambiguous. Trimming pared 7 bases from V and 2 bases from J, leaving 12 bases between. Germline V CDR1 and CDR2: SNHLY, FYNNEI. The length of the CDR3 is 15 residues. As DNA, the CDR3 is TGTGCCAGCATTGGCCGGGTAGCTGGGGCCAACGTCCTGACTTTC. It translates to CASIGRVAGANVLTF.

In its sample, this clone was seen once. The chain uses TRBV5-1 and TRBJ2-7; a possible D gene is TRBD2 (6 bases). V was trimmed by 0 bases and J by 4 bases, leaving 14 bases between them. This CDR3 has 15 residues. Germline CDR1 reads SGHRS; CDR2 reads YFSETQ. Here the CDR3 DNA reads TGCGCCAGCAGCTTGGTCGGGCGGGAAGTTTACGAGCAGTACTTC. It specifies CASSLVGREVYEQYF.

The V gene is TRBV13, the J gene TRBJ2-1; 8 bases align to TRBD2. Per germline, CDR1 PRHDT and CDR2 FYEKMQ (reference sequence). V dropped 5 bases and J dropped 9; count of bases not matched to a gene: 12. This CDR3 is 15 amino acids long. The CDR3 loop reads CASSPAGAGEIEQFF. In nucleotides, the CDR3 is TGTGCCAGCAGCCCAGCCGGAGCGGGAGAGATTGAGCAGTTCTTC.

The J gene is TRBJ2-5, the V gene TRBV14; 8 positions match TRBD2. Germline V lookup: CDR1 SGHDN, CDR2 FVKESK. This CDR3 has 14 amino acids. The trim removed 5 bases at V and 2 bases at J, leaving 4 bases unmatched. The CDR3 loop is CASSGAGAQETQYF. Here the CDR3 DNA reads TGTGCCAGCAGCGGAGCGGGGGCTCAAGAGACCCAGTACTTC.

On this clone itself: The sample holds other DNA sequences that translate to the same CDR3. J is TRBJ2-1 and V is TRBV29-1, with D perhaps TRBD1 (7 bases). This CDR3 region has 13 residues. Trimming stripped 3 bases from V and 4 bases from J, with 10 bases between. Germline CDR1 reads SQVTM; CDR2 reads ANQGSEA. CDR3 nucleotide sequence: TGCAGCGTTGAGGCAGGGGGGTACAATGAGCAGTTCTTC. Amino acid sequence: CSVEAGGYNEQFF.

CDR3 region: CSASRGYEQYF. The DNA of the CDR3 is TGCAGCGCCTCTCGGGGATACGAGCAGTACTTC. The chain uses TRBV29-1 and TRBJ2-7; TRBD2 might be the D (5 bases). Trimming left V 7 bases short and J 4 bases short, with 11 bases between. This CDR3 has 11 residues. Germline V gene sequence: CDR1 SQVTM, CDR2 ANQGSEA.

V is TRBV6-5 and J is TRBJ1-2, with a tentative D call TRBD1 (6 bases). Per the germline V gene, CDR1 is MNHEY and CDR2 is SVGAGI. The V end lost 8 bases, the J end lost 6 bases, and 10 bases lay between the germline ends. This CDR3 region has 11 residues. The CDR3 sequence is CASGGANGYTF. As DNA, the CDR3 is TGTGCCAGCGGGGGGGCGAATGGCTACACCTTC.

The CDR3 DNA follows: TGCGCCAGCAGTGAGTCAGGGGTCAATGAGCAGTTCTTC. Translated, it gives CASSESGVNEQFF. The J gene is TRBJ2-1, the V gene TRBV10-2; tentatively, D is TRBD1 (5 bases). CDR3 length equals 13 residues. Germline loops: CDR1 WSHSY, CDR2 SAAADI. With 0 bases removed from V and 6 bases from J, the gap between germline ends came to 6 bases.

The V and J genes are TRBV27 and TRBJ1-2; D is undetermined. Trimming removed 6 bases at V and 4 bases at J, with 15 bases between. This CDR3 contains 14 residues. In germline, CDR1 is MNHEY, CDR2 SMNVEV (reference sequence). CDR3 coding DNA: TGTGCCAGCAGAAGTCCGGGGTACATCTATGGCTACACCTTC. Protein: CASRSPGYIYGYTF.